The clone carrying this T cell receptor beta chain was detected only once. The sample belongs to a study of preoperative IRX-2 immunotherapy in early breast cancer. Treatment indicated: preoperative locoregional IRX-2 cytokine immunotherapy. Samples came from a phase Ib trial of preoperative locoregional IRX-2 cytokine immunotherapy. Looked up from germline, CDR1 is LNHDA and CDR2 is SQIVND (reference sequence). After removal of 5 bases from V and 5 bases from J, the junction contained 10 bases not matched to a gene. This CDR3 is 16 amino acids long. Sequenced by immunoSEQ multiplex PCR; TCRdb stores in-frame clones only, minus some. The data hold about 2,000 clones, with about 81% observed a single time.

The sequence came from a human donor with breast cancer. The material sequenced was tumor tissue, taken before IRX-2 immunotherapy. V and J are TRBV19 and TRBJ2-3; 10 bases line up with TRBD2. The CDR3 DNA reads as TGTGCCAGTAGTTACGTTAGCGGGAGGAGGGTAGATACGCAGTATTTT. It specifies CASSYVSGRRVDTQYF.